The T cell receptor (beta chain) described here comes from a study of cytomegalovirus exposure and HLA in healthy donors. The CDR3 is 14 residues long. The germline CDR1 and CDR2 sequences are SGHRS and YFSETQ. The V and J ends lost 4 bases and 4 bases respectively, with 14 bases between them. The PCR made use of 60 Vbeta and 13 Jbeta primers. TCRdb's table, derived via immunoSEQ multiplex PCR, lists solely in-frame clones and lacks some. Here the sample spans about 130,000 clones, over 8% being singletons. General study results and limits: A later analysis found TCR association rates differed by HLA locus, highest for DRB1 and lowest for HLA-C.

This clone was detected only once. Its antigen is undetermined. V and J are TRBV5-1 and TRBJ1-2, with unresolved D. Input material: PBMCs. This TCR was sampled from a man in his forties or fifties in good health and CMV-seronegative. The CDR3 DNA reads TGCGCCAGCAGCCCAGACGGAAGAGGCTATGGCTACACCTTC. This sequence encodes CASSPDGRGYGYTF.